The 32 T cell receptor beta chains presented below share a single source sample, sequenced in a study of cytomegalovirus exposure and HLA in healthy donors. The PCR had 60 Vbeta and 13 Jbeta primers. Produced via immunoSEQ multiplex PCR; TCRdb's table is partial and in-frame only. This repertoire shows 170,000 or so clones, less than 85% found once; its top ten account for 4.8%. Sequencing used PBMCs. The source of these receptors is a man aged 18 to 30 in good health and CMV-seronegative.

The rearrangement links TRBV7-9 to TRBJ2-2, with D tentatively TRBD2 (6 bases). Trimming took off 6 bases at V and 4 bases at J, with 12 bases between the two ends. This CDR3 has 14 amino acids. Germline V lookup: CDR1 SEHNR, CDR2 FQNEAQ (reference sequence). The CDR3 sequence is CASRLGGVTGELFF. The CDR3 DNA reads as TGTGCCAGCAGGTTGGGAGGAGTCACCGGGGAGCTGTTTTTT.

V usage is TRBV4-3 and J usage is TRBJ2-7; D might be TRBD1 (6 bases). CDR1 and CDR2 (germline): LGHNA, YSLEER. Trimming pared 2 bases from V and 2 bases from J, leaving 13 bases between. CDR3 length equals 15 residues. This CDR3 reads CASSQLRDTAYEQYF. The CDR3 DNA is TGCGCCAGCAGCCAACTACGGGACACCGCCTACGAGCAGTACTTC.

The CDR3 sequence: CASSQDRGVYNEQFF. The CDR3 nucleotides are TGCGCCAGCAGCCAAGATCGCGGGGTATACAATGAGCAGTTCTTC. The chain uses TRBV4-3 and TRBJ2-1; D might be TRBD2 (6 bases). Trimming removed 0 bases at V and 4 bases at J, with 10 bases between. Germline CDR1 LGHNA, CDR2 YSLEER. The CDR3 consists of 15 residues.

CDR3 loop: CASSIEGGYEQYF. The CDR3 DNA sequence: TGTGCCAGTAGTATTGAGGGAGGTTACGAGCAGTACTTC. The chain uses TRBV19 and TRBJ2-7; maybe TRBD2 (6 bases). This CDR3 contains 13 residues. V was trimmed by 3 bases and J by 4 bases, leaving 10 bases between them. Germline lookup yields CDR1 LNHDA and CDR2 SQIVND (reference sequence).

The chain has TRBV5-6 and TRBJ1-2, with TRBD1 matching over 9 bases. The V gene end was trimmed by 3 bases and the J gene end by 7 bases; junction bases not matched to a gene: 4. CDR3 size: 13 residues. Germline V gene lookup returns CDR1 SGHDT and CDR2 YYEEEE. CDR3 sequence reads: CASSWTGVSGYTF. In DNA, the CDR3 is TGTGCCAGCAGCTGGACAGGGGTGAGTGGCTACACCTTC.

This clone turned up a few times. The chain couples TRBV27 to TRBJ2-3, with 8 bases fitting TRBD2. This CDR3 region has 15 residues. V lost 7 bases, J lost 5 bases, and 11 bases stayed unmatched. Germline CDR1 reads MNHEY; CDR2 reads SMNVEV (reference sequence). The CDR3, as DNA: TGTGCCAGCAACTCCCGAGCGGGAGTGGGAGATACGCAGTATTTT. Its protein is CASNSRAGVGDTQYF.

The chain joins TRBV7-3 to TRBJ2-1; 11 bases match TRBD2. This CDR3 region has 15 residues. Germline values: CDR1 SGHTA, CDR2 FQGTGA. Trimming removed 6 bases from V and 6 bases from J; junction bases left unmatched: 7. In nucleotides, the CDR3 is TGTGCCAGCAGTCTGGGACTAGCGGAGTCCAATGAGCAGTTCTTC. Protein sequence: CASSLGLAESNEQFF.

The chain links TRBV18 to TRBJ1-5, with D possibly being TRBD1 (5 bases). The CDR3 totals 17 residues. Germline values: CDR1 KGHSH, CDR2 LQKENI. Trimming took 3 bases from V and 5 from J, leaving 20 bases between them. The CDR3 loop reads CASSPVQLTVRDQPQHF. The CDR3 DNA is TGTGCCAGCTCACCCGTTCAATTGACAGTCCGTGATCAGCCCCAGCATTTT.

Comment on this clone: The junction departs from the called germline gene at one end, perhaps through a read error. The rearrangement joins TRBV10-2 to TRBJ1-2; D is uncertain. Germline V gene lookup returns CDR1 WSHSY and CDR2 SAAADI. The length of the CDR3 is 11 residues. The CDR3 is CASSEGGIRVF. CDR3 nucleotides: TGCGCCAGCAGTGAGGGAGGGATTAGGGTCTTC.

The chain has TRBV4-1 and TRBJ2-5; 10 nucleotides match TRBD2. After removal of 0 bases from V and 4 bases from J, the junction contained 8 bases not matched to a gene. Germline assignment: CDR1 MGHRA and CDR2 YSYEKL. The CDR3 contains 17 residues. CDR3 in DNA: TGCGCCAGCAGCCAAGAGCCTAGCGGGGGAGGAGGAGAGACCCAGTACTTC. Translation: CASSQEPSGGGGETQYF.

This chain links TRBV7-9 with TRBJ2-5; D is possibly TRBD2 (5 bases). The V and J ends lost 5 bases and 2 bases respectively, with 15 bases between them. There are 15 residues in the CDR3. Germline loops: CDR1 SEHNR, CDR2 FQNEAQ (reference sequence). The CDR3 DNA reads as TGTGCCAGCAGCGGTCGAGTTGGCGGGCAAGAGACCCAGTACTTC. Protein sequence: CASSGRVGGQETQYF.

Details on this clone: One end of the junction varies from germline; a read error may be responsible. This chain uses TRBV7-7 with TRBJ2-7; TRBD2 matches 8 bases. The DNA end is more similar to TRBJ2-1, so the J call may be wrong. CDR1 and CDR2 from the germline V gene are SSHAT and FNYEAQ (reference sequence). This CDR3 has 15 amino acids. The DNA of the CDR3 is TGTGCTAGCAGCTTATCCCCGGGACTAGGGAATGAGCAGTTCTTC. It translates to CASSLSPGLGNEQFF.

In its sample, this clone was seen a few times. The V call is TRBV28, the J call TRBJ2-7; the D gene is possibly TRBD1 (6 bases). The CDR3 length is 14 residues. With 6 bases removed from V and 4 bases from J, the gap between germline ends came to 16 bases. Per the germline V gene, CDR1 is MDHEN and CDR2 is SYDVKM. The CDR3 region is CASSERQVDYEQYF. For the CDR3, the DNA is TGTGCCAGCAGCGAGCGACAGGTGGATTACGAGCAGTACTTC. The whole variable domain, filled in from reference TRBV28 and TRBJ2-7, reads DVKVTQSSRYLVKRTGEKVFLECVQDMDHENMFWYRQDPGLGLRLIYFSYDVKMKEKGDIPEGYSVSREKKERFSLILESASTNQTSMYLCASSERQVDYEQYFGPGTRLTVT.

The chain has TRBV5-1 and TRBJ1-4, with D unresolved. Germline lookup yields CDR1 SGHRS and CDR2 YFSETQ. The V and J ends lost 4 bases and 3 bases respectively, with 13 bases between them. The length of the CDR3 is 15 residues. The CDR3 loop is CASSKTGIANEKLFF. Written as DNA, the CDR3 is TGCGCCAGCAGCAAGACGGGAATCGCTAATGAAAAACTGTTTTTT.

The chain recombines TRBV6-5 with TRBJ2-7, with D maybe TRBD2 (6 bases). Per the germline V gene, CDR1 is MNHEY and CDR2 is SVGAGI. CDR3 length equals 11 residues. V shed 7 bases and J shed 4 bases, with 8 bases lying between them. CDR3 amino acids: CASTGGYEQYF. CDR3 sequence (DNA): TGTGCCAGCACCGGAGGGTACGAGCAGTACTTC.

This sequence joins TRBV7-9 and TRBJ2-3, with TRBD1 matching 7 bases. The CDR3 length is 11 residues. Losses at the gene ends were 10 bases for V and 4 bases for J; bases not matched to a gene: 2. Germline V CDR1 and CDR2: SEHNR, FQNEAQ (reference sequence). The CDR3 here is CATQGADTQYF. The CDR3 region has the DNA TGTGCCACCCAGGGGGCAGATACGCAGTATTTT. The whole variable domain, remainder taken from reference TRBV7-9 and TRBJ2-3, is DTGVSQNPRHKITKRGQNVTFRCDPISEHNRLYWYRQTLGQGPEFLTYFQNEAQLEKSRLLSDRFSAERPKGSFSTLEIQRTEQGDSAMYLCATQGADTQYFGPGTRLTVL.

The chain carries TRBV5-4 and TRBJ2-5, with a possible D match to TRBD2 (6 bases). The end of the DNA aligns better with TRBJ2-7, so the J call may be wrong. CDR3 length equals 14 residues. Germline values: CDR1 SGHNT, CDR2 YYREEE (reference sequence). CDR3 loop: CASSFARGTYEQYF. For the CDR3, the DNA is TGTGCCAGCAGCTTCGCGCGGGGCACCTACGAGCAGTACTTC.

There are a few counts of this clone. This chain links TRBV7-9 with TRBJ2-1, with TRBD1 identical over 8 bases. The germline CDR1 and CDR2 sequences are SEHNR and FQNEAQ (reference sequence). The CDR3 spans 15 residues. V dropped 8 bases and J dropped 6; count of bases not matched to a gene: 12. As DNA, the CDR3 is TGTGCCAGCGCCAGGGGGCAGGGCCGTCTCAATGAGCAGTTCTTC. Translated, it gives CASARGQGRLNEQFF.

V gene TRBV27 combines with J gene TRBJ2-7; 8 bases are a match to TRBD2. This CDR3 has 15 amino acids. The germline CDR1 and CDR2 sequences are MNHEY and SMNVEV (reference sequence). The trim removed 6 bases at V and 2 bases at J, leaving 9 bases unmatched. The CDR3 is CASRPLSGGAYEQYF. The DNA for the CDR3 is TGTGCCAGCAGACCGCTAAGCGGGGGTGCCTACGAGCAGTACTTC.

The chain employs TRBV11-2 and TRBJ1-3; tentatively, D is TRBD1 (6 bases). This CDR3 is built from 16 residues. Germline V lookup: CDR1 SGHAT, CDR2 FQNNGV. The V gene lost 2 bases and the J gene lost 3 bases, with 14 bases spanning the gap. The CDR3 region is CASSLPKGGGGNTIYF. The CDR3 bases are TGTGCCAGCAGCTTACCAAAAGGGGGTGGTGGAAACACCATATATTTT. Variable domain in full (rest from reference TRBV11-2 and TRBJ1-3): EAGVAQSPRYKIIEKRQSVAFWCNPISGHATLYWYQQILGQGPKLLIQFQNNGVVDDSQLPKDRFSAERLKGVDSTLKIQPAKLEDSAVYLCASSLPKGGGGNTIYFGEGSWLTVV.

For this clone: One end of the junction does not line up with germline, which may come from a read error. The chain links TRBV20-1 to TRBJ2-7, with D possibly matching TRBD2 (5 bases). This CDR3 region has 8 residues. CDR1 is DFQATT, CDR2 SNEGSKA, per germline (reference sequence). The CDR3 nucleotides are TGCAGTGCTAGGGAAGGGAGCTTC. Protein product: CSAREGSF.

V is TRBV25-1 and J is TRBJ2-1; 7 bases agree with TRBD1. Trimming at V came to 7 bases and at J to 0 bases, leaving 9 bases not matched to a gene. Germline CDR1 and CDR2: MGHDK and SYGVNS. There are 16 residues in the CDR3. The CDR3 region has the DNA TGTGCCAGCACCACAGGGGCCTTTAGCTCCTACAATGAGCAGTTCTTC. It codes for CASTTGAFSSYNEQFF.

V and J are TRBV6-7 and TRBJ2-7; TRBD2 matches 9 bases. TRBV6-7 is placed among ORFs of uncertain function. J lost 6 bases, V lost 10 bases, and 16 bases had no gene match. This CDR3 is 15 amino acids long. The CDR3 spells CATPYDSGGIGEQYF. In DNA, the CDR3 is TGTGCCACTCCTTACGACAGCGGGGGGATTGGCGAGCAGTACTTC.

This chain connects TRBV5-6 to TRBJ2-5; no reliable D call. The DNA end is a closer match to TRBJ2-7, so the J assignment may be wrong. This CDR3 has 13 amino acids. Germline V gene sequence: CDR1 SGHDT, CDR2 YYEEEE. CDR3 DNA: TGTGCCAGCAGCCCGAAGCTATCCTACGAGCAGTACTTC. Translation gives CASSPKLSYEQYF.

The chain uses TRBV6-1 and TRBJ1-2, with 7 bases aligning to TRBD1. Per the germline V gene, CDR1 is MNHNS and CDR2 is SASEGT. V trimming: 2 bases; J trimming: 3 bases; junction bases outside the gene matches: 3. The CDR3 length is 14 residues. The CDR3 loop reads CASSERGRDYGYTF. Written as DNA, the CDR3 is TGTGCCAGCAGTGAAAGGGGGCGCGACTATGGCTACACCTTC.

The CDR3 DNA sequence: TGCGCCAGCAGCGCGGGACCCCAAGAGACCCAGTACTTC. As protein: CASSAGPQETQYF. The chain has TRBV5-1 and TRBJ2-5; D might be TRBD2 (6 bases). Germline-derived CDR1 and CDR2 are SGHRS and YFSETQ. The CDR3 sequence is 13 residues long. The ends were cut back, 4 bases at V and 1 base at J, with 8 bases in the middle.

J is TRBJ1-5 and V is TRBV2; a possible D gene is TRBD1 (5 bases). V was pared by 7 bases and J by 0 bases, with 10 bases between. Germline V lookup: CDR1 SNHLY, CDR2 FYNNEI. There are 14 residues in the CDR3. CDR3 region: CASNRLYSNQPQHF. CDR3 bases: TGTGCCAGCAACAGGCTTTATAGCAATCAGCCCCAGCATTTT.

The gene calls are TRBV6-1 and TRBJ1-5, with D perhaps matching TRBD1 (6 bases). The V gene lost 4 bases and the J gene lost 5 bases, with 21 bases spanning the gap. The CDR3 spans 17 residues. Per germline, CDR1 MNHNS and CDR2 SASEGT. For the CDR3, the DNA is TGTGCCAGCAGTGCAGAGGGGGGGTCCAGGAGTTATCAGCCCCAGCATTTT. As protein: CASSAEGGSRSYQPQHF.

The chain links TRBV10-1 to TRBJ1-5; D is ambiguous. CDR3 length: 12 amino acids. Germline V gene sequence: CDR1 WNHNN, CDR2 SYGVQD (reference sequence). V was shortened by 5 bases and J by 7 bases, with 9 bases between the two germline ends. This CDR3 is CASSRTGQPQHF. As DNA, the CDR3 is TGCGCCAGCAGTCGGACGGGGCAGCCCCAGCATTTT.

Comment on this clone: The junction departs from the called germline gene at one end, perhaps through a read error. The gene calls are TRBV7-9 and TRBJ1-1; 9 positions match TRBD1. Germline CDR1 reads SEHNR; CDR2 reads FQNEAQ (reference sequence). CDR3 length equals 14 residues. CDR3 protein: CSSSSGQGNTEAFF. As DNA, the CDR3 is TGTTCCAGCAGCTCGGGACAGGGGAACACTGAAGCTTTCTTT.

This clone has just one count. Sequence at one end of the junction differs from germline and may be a read error. The CDR3 is CASSNDRGGGYEQCF. CDR3 coding DNA: TGTGCCAGCAGTAACGACCGAGGGGGTGGCTACGAGCAGTGCTTC. J is TRBJ2-7 and V is TRBV6-5; perhaps TRBD1 as D (6 bases). The CDR3 runs to 15 residues. The germline V gene encodes CDR1 MNHEY and CDR2 SVGAGI.

The J gene is TRBJ2-3, the V gene TRBV9; the match to TRBD1 covers 7 bases. CDR1 is SGDLS, CDR2 YYNGEE, per germline. The CDR3 contains 14 residues. With V trimmed by 4 bases and J by 2 bases, 4 bases remained unmatched. The CDR3 DNA follows: TGTGCCAGCAGCCTGACAGGGTTCACAGATACGCAGTATTTT. The encoded protein is CASSLTGFTDTQYF.